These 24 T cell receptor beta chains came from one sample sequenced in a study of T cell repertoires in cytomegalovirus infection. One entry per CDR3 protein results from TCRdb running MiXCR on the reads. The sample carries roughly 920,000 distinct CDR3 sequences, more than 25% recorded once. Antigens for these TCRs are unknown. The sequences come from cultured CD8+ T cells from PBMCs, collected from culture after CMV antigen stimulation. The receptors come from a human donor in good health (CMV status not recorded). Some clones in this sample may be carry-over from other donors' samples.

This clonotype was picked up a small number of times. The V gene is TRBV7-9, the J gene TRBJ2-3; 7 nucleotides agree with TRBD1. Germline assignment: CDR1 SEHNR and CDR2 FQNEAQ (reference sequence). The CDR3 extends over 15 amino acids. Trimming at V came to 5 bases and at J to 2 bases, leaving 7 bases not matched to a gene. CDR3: CASSRGTATTDTQYF. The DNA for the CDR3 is TGTGCCAGCAGCCGAGGGACAGCAACCACAGATACGCAGTATTTT.

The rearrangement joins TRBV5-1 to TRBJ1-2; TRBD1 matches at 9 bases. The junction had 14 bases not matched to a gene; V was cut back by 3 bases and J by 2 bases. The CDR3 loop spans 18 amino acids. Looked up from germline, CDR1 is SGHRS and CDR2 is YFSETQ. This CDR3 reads CASSSSPGTGRGNYGYTF. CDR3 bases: TGCGCCAGCAGCTCAAGTCCCGGGACAGGGAGGGGAAACTATGGCTACACCTTC.

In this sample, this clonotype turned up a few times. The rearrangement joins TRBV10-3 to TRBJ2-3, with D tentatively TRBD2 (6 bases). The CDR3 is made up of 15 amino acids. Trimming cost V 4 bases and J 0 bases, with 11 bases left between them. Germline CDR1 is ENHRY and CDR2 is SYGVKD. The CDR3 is CAISGTGESTDTQYF. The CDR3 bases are TGTGCCATCAGTGGAACGGGGGAGAGCACAGATACGCAGTATTTT.

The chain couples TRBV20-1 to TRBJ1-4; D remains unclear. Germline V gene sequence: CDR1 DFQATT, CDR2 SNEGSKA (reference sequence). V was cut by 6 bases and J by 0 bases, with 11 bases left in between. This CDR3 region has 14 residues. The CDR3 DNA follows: TGCAGTGCCAAAACAGCTGCAACTAATGAAAAACTGTTTTTT. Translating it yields CSAKTAATNEKLFF.

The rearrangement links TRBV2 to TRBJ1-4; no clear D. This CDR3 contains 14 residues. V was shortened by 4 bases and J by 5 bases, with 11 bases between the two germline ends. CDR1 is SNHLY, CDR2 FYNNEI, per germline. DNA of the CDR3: TGTGCCAGCAGTGTTATGGCGAGAAATGAAAAACTGTTTTTT. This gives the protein CASSVMARNEKLFF.

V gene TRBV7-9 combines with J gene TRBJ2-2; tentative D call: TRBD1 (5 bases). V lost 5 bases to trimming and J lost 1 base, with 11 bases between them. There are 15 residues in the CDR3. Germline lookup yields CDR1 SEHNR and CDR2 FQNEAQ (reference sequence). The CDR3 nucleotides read TGTGCCAGCAGCCCCAGGGTCTTGAACACCGGGGAGCTGTTTTTT. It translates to CASSPRVLNTGELFF.

Here the CDR3 DNA reads TGTGCCAGCAGTCTTACTGGGGGACAGTCCGAAAACATTCAGTACTTC. This gives the protein CASSLTGGQSENIQYF. The rearrangement uses TRBV6-1 and TRBJ2-4, with 7 bases that match TRBD1. This CDR3 spans 16 amino acids. V shed 5 bases and J 5 bases; nucleotides not matched to a gene: 12. CDR1 MNHNS and CDR2 SASEGT come from the germline V gene.

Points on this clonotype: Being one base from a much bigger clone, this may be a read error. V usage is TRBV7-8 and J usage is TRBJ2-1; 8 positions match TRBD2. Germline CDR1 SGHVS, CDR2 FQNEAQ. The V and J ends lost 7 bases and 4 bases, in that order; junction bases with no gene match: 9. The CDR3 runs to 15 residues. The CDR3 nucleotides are TGTGCCAGCATCCTAGGCGGGGGGACTTACAATGAGCAGTTCTTC. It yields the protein CASILGGGTYNEQFF.

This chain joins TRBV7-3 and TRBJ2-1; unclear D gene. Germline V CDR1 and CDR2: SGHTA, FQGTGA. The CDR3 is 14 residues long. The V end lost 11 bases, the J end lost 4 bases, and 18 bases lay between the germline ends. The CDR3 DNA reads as TGTGCCTCTCAGCCGGAACTGGGTTACAATGAGCAGTTCTTC. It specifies CASQPELGYNEQFF.

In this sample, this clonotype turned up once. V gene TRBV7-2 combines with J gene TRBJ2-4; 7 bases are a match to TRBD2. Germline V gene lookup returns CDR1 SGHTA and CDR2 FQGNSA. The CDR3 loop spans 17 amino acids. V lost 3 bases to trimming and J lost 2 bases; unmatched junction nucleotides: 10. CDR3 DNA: TGTGCCAGCAGCTTTCTGTCGGGAGGAGGGCCCAAAAACATTCAGTACTTC. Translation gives CASSFLSGGGPKNIQYF.

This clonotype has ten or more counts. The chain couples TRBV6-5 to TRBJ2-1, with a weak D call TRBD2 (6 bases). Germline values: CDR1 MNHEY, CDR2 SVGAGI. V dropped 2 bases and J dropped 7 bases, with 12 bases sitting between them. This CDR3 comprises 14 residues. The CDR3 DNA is TGTGCCAGCAGTTACCTTGGAGGGAGGAATGAGCAGTTCTTC. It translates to CASSYLGGRNEQFF.

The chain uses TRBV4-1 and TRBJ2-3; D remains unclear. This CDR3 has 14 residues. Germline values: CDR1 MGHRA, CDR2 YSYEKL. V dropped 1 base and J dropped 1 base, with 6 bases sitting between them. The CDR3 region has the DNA TGCGCCAGCAGCCAAGTCTTAGGCACAGATACGCAGTATTTT. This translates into CASSQVLGTDTQYF.

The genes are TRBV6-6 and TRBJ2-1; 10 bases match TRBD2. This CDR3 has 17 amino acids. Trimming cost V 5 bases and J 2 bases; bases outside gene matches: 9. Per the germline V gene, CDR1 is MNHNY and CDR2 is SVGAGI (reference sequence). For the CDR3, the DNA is TGTGCCAGCAGTCCGGTTACTAGCGGGGATCCCTACAATGAGCAGTTCTTC. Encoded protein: CASSPVTSGDPYNEQFF.

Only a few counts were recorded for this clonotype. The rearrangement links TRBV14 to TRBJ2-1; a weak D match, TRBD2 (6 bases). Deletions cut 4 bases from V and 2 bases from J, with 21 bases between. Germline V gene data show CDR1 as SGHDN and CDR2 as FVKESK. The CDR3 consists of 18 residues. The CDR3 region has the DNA TGTGCCAGCAGCCTCAAAGAAGGCGGGACCCCAGCCTACAATGAGCAGTTCTTC. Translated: CASSLKEGGTPAYNEQFF.

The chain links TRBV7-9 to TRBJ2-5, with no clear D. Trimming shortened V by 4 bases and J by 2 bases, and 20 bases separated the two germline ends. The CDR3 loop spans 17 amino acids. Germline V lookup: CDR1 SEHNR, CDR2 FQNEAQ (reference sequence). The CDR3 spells CASSSEIALPTQETQYF. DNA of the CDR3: TGTGCCAGCAGCTCGGAAATTGCCCTCCCAACACAAGAGACCCAGTACTTC. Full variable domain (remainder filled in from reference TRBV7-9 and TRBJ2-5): DTGVSQNPRHKITKRGQNVTFRCDPISEHNRLYWYRQTLGQGPEFLTYFQNEAQLEKSRLLSDRFSAERPKGSFSTLEIQRTEQGDSAMYLCASSSEIALPTQETQYFGPGTRLLVL.

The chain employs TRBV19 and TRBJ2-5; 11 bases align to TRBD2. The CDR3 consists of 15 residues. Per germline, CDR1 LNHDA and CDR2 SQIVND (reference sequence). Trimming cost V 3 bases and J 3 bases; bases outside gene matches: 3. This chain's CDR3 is CASSIWGLAEETQYF. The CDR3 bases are TGTGCCAGTAGTATCTGGGGACTAGCGGAAGAGACCCAGTACTTC.

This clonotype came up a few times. The CDR3 DNA follows: TGTGCTAGTGGTTTGGCGGGGACTAGCGGGGGTCGCCAAGAGACCCAGTACTTC. Residues: CASGLAGTSGGRQETQYF. The rearrangement joins TRBV12-5 to TRBJ2-5, with 14 positions matching TRBD2. Germline CDR1 and CDR2: LGHNT and FRNRAP. The CDR3 is 18 residues long. Germline trimming cut 1 base from V and 1 base from J; bases unmatched to any gene: 5. The variable domain in full, with the rest retrieved from reference TRBV12-5 and TRBJ2-5, is DARVTQTPRHKVTEMGQEVTMRCQPILGHNTVFWYRQTMMQGLELLAYFRNRAPLDDSGMPKDRFSAEMPDATLATLKIQPSEPRDSAVYFCASGLAGTSGGRQETQYFGPGTRLLVL.

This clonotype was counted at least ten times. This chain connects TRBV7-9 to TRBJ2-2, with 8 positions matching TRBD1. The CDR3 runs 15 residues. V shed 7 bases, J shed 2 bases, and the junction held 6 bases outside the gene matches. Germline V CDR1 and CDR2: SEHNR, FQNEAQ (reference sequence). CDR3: CASNSGQVNTGELFF. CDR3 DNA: TGTGCCAGCAACTCGGGACAGGTCAACACCGGGGAGCTGTTTTTT.

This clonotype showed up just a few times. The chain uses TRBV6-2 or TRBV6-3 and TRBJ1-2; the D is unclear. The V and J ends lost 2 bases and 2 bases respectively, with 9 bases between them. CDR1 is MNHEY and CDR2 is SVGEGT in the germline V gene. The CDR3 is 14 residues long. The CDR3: CASSYGKDNYGYTF. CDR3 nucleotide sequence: TGTGCCAGCAGTTACGGAAAAGACAACTATGGCTACACCTTC.

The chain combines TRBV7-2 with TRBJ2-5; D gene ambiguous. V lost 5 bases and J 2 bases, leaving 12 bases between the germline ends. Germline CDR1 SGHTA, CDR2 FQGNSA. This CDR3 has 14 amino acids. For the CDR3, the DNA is TGTGCCAGCAGCCCCCCCGCGGTTCAAGAGACCCAGTACTTC. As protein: CASSPPAVQETQYF. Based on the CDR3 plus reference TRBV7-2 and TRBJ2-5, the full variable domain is GAGVSQSPSNKVTEKGKDVELRCDPISGHTALYWYRQSLGQGLEFLIYFQGNSAPDKSGLPSDRFSAERTGGSVSTLTIQRTQQEDSAVYLCASSPPAVQETQYFGPGTRLLVL.

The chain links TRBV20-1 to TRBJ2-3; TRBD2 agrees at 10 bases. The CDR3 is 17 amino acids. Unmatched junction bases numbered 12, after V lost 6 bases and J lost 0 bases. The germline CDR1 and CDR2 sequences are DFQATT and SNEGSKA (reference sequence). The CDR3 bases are TGCAGTGCCAAGGGAGCGGGGGGGCGAAGGAGCACAGATACGCAGTATTTT. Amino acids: CSAKGAGGRRSTDTQYF.

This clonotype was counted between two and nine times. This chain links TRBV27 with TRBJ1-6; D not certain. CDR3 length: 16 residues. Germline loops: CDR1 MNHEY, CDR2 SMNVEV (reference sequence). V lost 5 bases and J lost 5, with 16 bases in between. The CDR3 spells CASSPGSVRHNSPLHF. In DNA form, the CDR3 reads TGTGCCAGCAGTCCCGGAAGCGTAAGGCATAATTCACCCCTCCACTTT.

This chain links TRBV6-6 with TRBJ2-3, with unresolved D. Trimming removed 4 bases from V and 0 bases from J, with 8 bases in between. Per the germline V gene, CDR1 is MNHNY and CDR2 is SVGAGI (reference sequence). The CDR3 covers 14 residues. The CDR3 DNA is TGTGCCAGCAGTTCCCGGCGGAGCACAGATACGCAGTATTTT. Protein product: CASSSRRSTDTQYF.

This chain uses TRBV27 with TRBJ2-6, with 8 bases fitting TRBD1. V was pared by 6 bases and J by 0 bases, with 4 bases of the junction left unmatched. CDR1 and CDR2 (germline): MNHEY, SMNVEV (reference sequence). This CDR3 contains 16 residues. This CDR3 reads CASRQTGASGANVLTF. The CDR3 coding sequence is TGTGCCAGCAGGCAGACAGGGGCCTCTGGGGCCAACGTCCTGACTTTC. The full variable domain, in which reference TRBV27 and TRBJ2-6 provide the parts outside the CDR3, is EAQVTQNPRYLITVTGKKLTVTCSQNMNHEYMSWYRQDPGLGLRQIYYSMNVEVTDKGDVPEGYKVSRKEKRNFPLILESPSPNQTSLYFCASRQTGASGANVLTFGAGSRLTVL.